Listed below are T cell receptor beta chains from one sample, sequenced in a study of identifying expanded T cells in peripheral blood. Some clones are missing from TCRdb's copy, which holds only in-frame ones; the method was immunoSEQ multiplex PCR. This table holds tens of thousands of clones, over 75% found once. Sequenced: blood. These receptors all come from a person between 18 and 75 years old in good health. CDR3s include the opening cysteine and the closing phenylalanine or tryptophan. Fields, in order: V gene, J gene, clone size, D gene, CDR3 protein, CDR3 DNA. The D gene is left open where the match is weak. Clone size is given for some rows only: seen once, a few or many times, or a class if the clone is expanded.

TRBV14	TRBJ2-5	NA	NA	CASSQQRRDQYF	TGTGCCAGCAGCCAACAACGGCGGGACCAGTACTTC
TRBV11-2	TRBJ2-5	NA	NA	CASSLTETGWLETQYF	TGTGCCAGCAGCTTAACGGAAACCGGGTGGTTGGAGACCCAGTACTTC
TRBV6-1	TRBJ1-1	once	NA	CASSYHTEAFF	TGTGCCAGCAGTTATCACACTGAAGCTTTCTTT
TRBV5-1	TRBJ2-7	NA	NA	CASSFRGGDYEQYF	TGCGCCAGCAGCTTTCGAGGGGGGGACTACGAGCAGTACTTC
TRBV5-1	TRBJ1-1	few	NA	CASSFPGTEAFF	TGCGCCAGCAGCTTTCCGGGGACTGAAGCTTTCTTT
TRBV4-1	TRBJ1-5	NA	NA	CASRQSLTSNQPQHF	TGCGCCAGCAGACAGTCCCTTACCAGCAATCAGCCCCAGCATTTT
TRBV4-2	TRBJ2-2	NA	NA	CASSQVGSVGGELFF	TGTGCCAGCAGCCAAGTGGGTAGCGTAGGCGGGGAGCTGTTTTTT
TRBV5-1	TRBJ2-5	NA	TRBD1	CASSTRQGRGETQYF	TGCGCCAGCAGCACCCGACAGGGGCGAGGAGAGACCCAGTACTTC
TRBV2	TRBJ1-1	NA	TRBD1	CASQTSSGGMNTEAFF	TGTGCCAGCCAGACCTCTTCAGGGGGGATGAACACTGAAGCTTTCTTT
TRBV19	TRBJ1-1	once	NA	CASGNTEAFF	TGTGCCAGCGGGAACACTGAAGCTTTCTTT
TRBV6-6	TRBJ1-6	NA	TRBD1	CASSYGQGFSPLHF	TGTGCCAGCAGTTACGGACAGGGCTTTTCACCCCTCCACTTT
TRBV11-3	TRBJ2-6	NA	TRBD1	CASSPGQGASGANVLTF	TGTGCCAGCAGCCCAGGACAGGGGGCCTCTGGGGCCAACGTCCTGACTTTC
TRBV29-1	TRBJ2-1	NA	TRBD1	CSVLTGRNNEQFF	TGCAGCGTCCTGACAGGGCGAAACAATGAGCAGTTCTTC
TRBV5-5	TRBJ1-2	NA	NA	CASSPSVGNYGYTF	TGTGCCAGCAGCCCCTCGGTAGGAAACTATGGCTACACCTTC
TRBV29-1	TRBJ1-3	once	TRBD1	CSARQGAAGNTIYF	TGCAGCGCCCGACAGGGGGCGGCTGGAAACACCATATATTTT
TRBV5-4	TRBJ2-5	NA	TRBD2	CASSGKTSGGAGETQYF	TGTGCCAGCAGCGGAAAAACTAGCGGGGGGGCCGGAGAGACCCAGTACTTC
TRBV5-6	TRBJ2-7	NA	NA	CASELMGDYEQYF	TGTGCCAGCGAATTAATGGGGGATTACGAGCAGTACTTC
TRBV11-2	TRBJ1-6	NA	NA	CASSLGESRNSPLHF	TGTGCCAGCAGCTTAGGGGAAAGCCGTAATTCACCCCTCCACTTT
TRBV30	TRBJ2-3	NA	NA	CAWNPGADTQYF	TGTGCCTGGAACCCTGGGGCAGATACGCAGTATTTT
TRBV6-5	TRBJ1-1	NA	TRBD1	CASSSRDRGLGEAFF	TGTGCCAGCAGCAGTCGGGACAGGGGTTTGGGTGAAGCTTTCTTT
TRBV30	TRBJ1-2	NA	TRBD1	CAWSSGTANYGYTF	TGTGCCTGGAGTTCAGGGACAGCCAACTATGGCTACACCTTC
TRBV4-3	TRBJ2-1	NA	NA	CASSPWSSYNEQFF	TGCGCCAGCAGCCCGTGGAGCTCCTACAATGAGCAGTTCTTC
TRBV7-3	TRBJ2-7	NA	NA	CASSINPGAGEQYF	TGTGCCAGCAGCATTAATCCAGGGGCGGGGGAGCAGTACTTC
TRBV5-1	TRBJ1-2	NA	NA	CASSLARGDYGYTF	TGCGCCAGCAGCTTGGCTAGGGGAGACTATGGCTACACCTTC
TRBV7-3	TRBJ1-1	NA	NA	CASSSRGTNTEAFF	TGTGCCAGCAGCTCCAGGGGTACGAACACTGAAGCTTTCTTT
TRBV6-1	TRBJ2-3	NA	NA	CASSEPSLGADTQYF	TGTGCCAGCAGTGAGCCCTCGTTGGGTGCAGATACGCAGTATTTT
TRBV7-9	TRBJ2-1	NA	NA	CASSPGRLVDEQFF	TGTGCCAGCAGCCCTGGACGTTTAGTGGATGAGCAGTTCTTC
TRBV9	TRBJ2-3	NA	NA	CASSVDGGWSTDTQYF	TGTGCCAGCAGCGTAGATGGGGGATGGTCCACAGATACGCAGTATTTT
TRBV18	TRBJ1-4	once	NA	CASSQAVPSGVSEKLFF	TGTGCCAGCTCACAGGCGGTTCCGTCGGGTGTGTCCGAAAAACTGTTTTTT
TRBV13	TRBJ1-1	once	NA	CASSLGRVFTEAFF	TGTGCCAGCAGCTTGGGCAGGGTGTTCACTGAAGCTTTCTTT
TRBV19	TRBJ2-7	NA	NA	CARGNGVFEGEQYF	TGTGCCAGGGGAAACGGGGTATTCGAAGGCGAGCAGTACTTC
TRBV6-6	TRBJ1-5	few	NA	CASSIALVQPQHF	TGTGCCAGCAGTATAGCCTTGGTTCAGCCCCAGCATTTT
TRBV5-1	TRBJ2-1	NA	TRBD2	CASSLVLADRTYNEQFF	TGCGCCAGCAGCTTGGTACTAGCGGACAGAACCTACAATGAGCAGTTCTTC
TRBV21-1	TRBJ1-1	NA	NA	CASSKAVNPNTEAFF	TGTGCCAGCAGCAAAGCAGTGAATCCGAACACTGAAGCTTTCTTT
TRBV27	TRBJ1-4	NA	TRBD1	CASSLMGQRRGNEKLFF	TGTGCCAGCAGTTTAATGGGACAGAGGCGGGGTAATGAAAAACTGTTTTTT
TRBV10-1	TRBJ1-2	NA	NA	CASSESKDTNYGYTF	TGCGCCAGCAGTGAGTCGAAGGATACTAACTATGGCTACACCTTC
TRBV7-7	TRBJ2-5	NA	TRBD1	CASSLVGTEGETQYF	TGTGCCAGCAGCTTAGTTGGGACAGAAGGAGAGACCCAGTACTTC
TRBV5-4	TRBJ2-3	NA	TRBD2	CASSSGSGGTDTQYF	TGTGCCAGCAGCTCCGGTAGCGGGGGCACAGATACGCAGTATTTT
TRBV10-2	TRBJ2-1	NA	TRBD2	CASRELAGAYNEQFF	TGCGCCAGCAGGGAACTAGCGGGGGCCTACAATGAGCAGTTCTTC
TRBV7-9	TRBJ1-2	NA	NA	CASSHAGQRGWTF	TGTGCCAGCAGCCATGCTGGACAGCGCGGTTGGACCTTC